A selection of T cell receptor beta chains follows, all from one sample in a study of T cell responses to AZD1222 COVID-19 vaccine. TCRdb keeps only in-frame clones here, not all; method: immunoSEQ multiplex PCR. The repertoire includes about 56,000 clones, roughly 86% of them detected once, and approximately 16% sits in the top ten. Here the sequenced sample was peripheral blood, taken on day 0 of AZD1222 vaccination. Source of these receptors: an adult in good health. CDR3s include the opening cysteine and the closing phenylalanine or tryptophan. Fields, in order: clone size, V gene, CDR3 protein. Size is stated for part of the rows, as once, few or many counts, or as a class when the clone is expanded.

>few|TRBV18
CASSPTADRDQPQHF
>-|TRBV15
CATSSGDSRPQHF
>-|TRBV6-2/TRBV6-3
CASSPTSGEGETQYF
>-|TRBV13
CASSLRFGGGELFF
>-|TRBV6-2/TRBV6-3
CASSYVGDTQYF
>-|TRBV30
CAWSVSGSTDTQYF
>-|TRBV11-2
CASSFSQGQGITEAFF
>-|TRBV18
CASSPETLGRGNTIYF
>-|TRBV28
CASGLTRDNSPLHF
>-|TRBV5-1
CASSLEVIAGGPTAKNIQYF
>once|TRBV6-1
CASSDIGLAGYEQYF
>-|TRBV2
CASTGTGRGEQYF
>-|TRBV6-5
CASSYLDSHEQYF
>-|TRBV15
CATTAGNEKLFF
>-|TRBV6-5
CASSYRTGDTEAFF
>-|TRBV20-1
CSASAQGEGRETQYF
>-|TRBV11-2
CASSLEVLPGGLKEQFF
>-|TRBV30
CAYNRDGLYGYTF
>-|TRBV18
CASSPTGTAGTEAFF
>-|TRBV19
CASRLTLMDNQPQHF
>-|TRBV9
CASSVGADASTDTQYF
>-|TRBV29-1
CSVRTPSAYGYTF
>-|TRBV7-2
CASSLDFSRYEQYF
>once|TRBV4-2
CASSPVPTQIYEQYF
>-|TRBV4-2
CASSPPLAGVTGELFF
>-|TRBV7-2
CASSFLAGGSEQFF
>-|TRBV3-1/TRBV3-2
CASSQPTGPGGYEQYF
>-|TRBV28
CASSLTAAQETQYF
>once|TRBV5-6
CASRSYRLNYGYTF
>-|TRBV19
CASSVGLNEKLFF
>-|TRBV27
CASKSGGGRFVSYEQYF
>-|TRBV19
CASRTTWSSYNSPLHF
>-|TRBV5-1
CASSFGPGDSGRPETQYF
>once|TRBV28
CASKAVAGVTDTQYF
>-|TRBV5-6
CASSSGAGFSPLHF
>-|TRBV7-9
CASSPQAGVSYEQYF
>-|TRBV7-8
CASSIRRGPGQETQYF
>-|TRBV6-5
CASSRDVLASPLHF
>-|TRBV10-3
CAISSGQGSSPLHF
>-|TRBV7-9
CASSLARARQGSYGYTF
>once|TRBV18
CASSPPVETQYF
>few|TRBV4-3
CASSQDLTSDQYF
>once|TRBV19
CASRGLAGIVAGANVLTF
>-|TRBV3-1/TRBV3-2
CASSQPGHFTNYGYTF
>-|TRBV4-2
CASSPGLTREQYF
>-|TRBV18
CASSAGRDEQYF
>-|TRBV7-9
CASTPGQRSYNEQFF
>-|TRBV30
CAWGRHPYEQYF
>-|TRBV30
CAWILQGTEAFF
>-|TRBV6-5
CASSYGTVQDTEAFF
>once|TRBV7-3
CASSSTSGTYNEQFF
>-|TRBV29-1
CSVRQVVKETQYF
>-|TRBV28
CASSFGLADPYEQYF
>-|TRBV30
CAWKQGRLRDSPLHF